The 17 T cell receptor beta chains below were found in one sample sequenced in a study of shared clonotypes between healthy human individuals. The protocol was immunoSEQ multiplex PCR, while the TCRdb copy is restricted to in-frame clones and leaves out a portion. The sample consists of some 1,400,000 clones, roughly 97% of them appearing once. The sequenced material came from naive CD4+ T cells sorted from blood. Subset indicated: CD45RA+ positively selected. The receptors come from a man aged 30-40 years in good health.

The chain has TRBV5-1 and TRBJ2-2; D remains ambiguous. Germline CDR1 reads SGHRS; CDR2 reads YFSETQ. The CDR3 totals 17 residues. V gave up 4 bases and J gave up 0 bases, with 16 bases separating them. DNA for the CDR3: TGCGCCAGCAGCCCAGACCCCTACGGAGCGAACACCGGGGAGCTGTTTTTT. This gives the protein CASSPDPYGANTGELFF. The entire variable domain, with the rest obtained from reference TRBV5-1 and TRBJ2-2, is as follows: KAGVTQTPRYLIKTRGQQVTLSCSPISGHRSVSWYQQTPGQGLQFLFEYFSETQRNKGNFPGRFSGRQFSNSRSEMNVSTLELGDSALYLCASSPDPYGANTGELFFGEGSRLTVL.

This chain links TRBV28 with TRBJ1-3; TRBD1 matches 7 bases. Germline assignment: CDR1 MDHEN and CDR2 SYDVKM. This CDR3 has 15 amino acids. The V gene end was trimmed by 5 bases and the J gene end by 6 bases; junction bases not matched to a gene: 10. The CDR3 DNA reads as TGTGCCAGCAGTAACTCGGGACAGTTCGCAAACACCATATATTTT. Translated, it gives CASSNSGQFANTIYF.

This clone was seen only once. The V gene is TRBV5-1, the J gene TRBJ1-1; D is unresolved. The CDR3 length is 15 residues. Germline V gene data show CDR1 as SGHRS and CDR2 as YFSETQ. Between the trimmed V and J ends, which lost 4 bases and 1 base, there was a span of 14 bases. CDR3 nucleotide sequence: TGCGCCAGCAGCCCTCAGGCGGGGAAGAACACTGAAGCTTTCTTT. This sequence encodes CASSPQAGKNTEAFF.

This rearrangement joins TRBV19 to TRBJ2-3; D remains unclear. CDR1 LNHDA and CDR2 SQIVND come from the germline V gene (reference sequence). This CDR3 has 14 residues. V dropped 3 bases and J dropped 1 base, with 8 bases sitting between them. The CDR3 sequence: CASSMNPGTDTQYF. The CDR3 DNA is TGTGCCAGTAGTATGAACCCAGGCACAGATACGCAGTATTTT.

In its sample, this clone was seen once. The chain combines TRBV18 with TRBJ2-1; 12 bases are shared with TRBD2. Looked up from germline, CDR1 is KGHSH and CDR2 is LQKENI. Trimming cost V 4 bases and J 5 bases; bases outside gene matches: 9. The CDR3 length is 17 residues. CDR3 in DNA: TGTGCCAGCTCACAAGGACTAGCGGGATGGGGTCACAATGAGCAGTTCTTC. Protein sequence: CASSQGLAGWGHNEQFF. Using reference TRBV18 and TRBJ2-1 for the parts outside the CDR3, the full variable domain is NAGVMQNPRHLVRRRGQEARLRCSPMKGHSHVYWYRQLPEEGLKFMVYLQKENIIDESGMPKERFSAEFPKEGPSILRIQQVVRGDSAAYFCASSQGLAGWGHNEQFFGPGTRLTVL.

CDR3 sequence reads: CASSPPSGRYTGANVLTF. The CDR3 DNA reads TGTGCCAGCAGCCCCCCCAGCGGGAGATACACTGGGGCCAACGTCCTGACTTTC. V is TRBV11-1 and J is TRBJ2-6, with 8 bases that match TRBD2. After removal of 5 bases from V and 2 bases from J, the junction contained 11 bases not matched to a gene. This CDR3 comprises 18 residues. CDR1 SGHAT and CDR2 FQDESV come from the germline V gene (reference sequence).

The J gene is TRBJ2-2, the V gene TRBV9, with D tentatively TRBD1 (6 bases). Per the germline V gene, CDR1 is SGDLS and CDR2 is YYNGEE. The CDR3 is 16 residues long. V gave up 4 bases and J gave up 5 bases, with 18 bases separating them. The CDR3 reads CASSPPTGTKTGELFF. CDR3 sequence (DNA): TGTGCCAGCAGCCCTCCTACCGGGACAAAAACCGGGGAGCTGTTTTTT.

The V and J genes are TRBV6-5 and TRBJ2-3; tentatively, D is TRBD2 (6 bases). V dropped 0 bases and J dropped 4 bases, with 11 bases sitting between them. This CDR3 is 15 amino acids long. Per the germline V gene, CDR1 is MNHEY and CDR2 is SVGAGI. In nucleotides, the CDR3 is TGTGCCAGCAGTTACTCAACGGGAGTGGCAGATACGCAGTATTTT. It translates to CASSYSTGVADTQYF.

Comment on this clone: The sample contains more than one DNA sequence encoding this CDR3. This chain uses TRBV10-3 with TRBJ2-7, with D possibly being TRBD1 or TRBD2 (5 bases each). Germline V gene sequence: CDR1 ENHRY, CDR2 SYGVKD. The CDR3 length is 14 residues. V was shortened by 6 bases and J by 0 bases, with 12 bases between the two germline ends. The CDR3 spells CAISPGPSSYEQYF. CDR3 nucleotide sequence: TGTGCCATCAGCCCGGGACCAAGCTCCTACGAGCAGTACTTC.

This clone has just one count. This rearrangement joins TRBV18 to TRBJ2-5; 7 bases are a match to TRBD2. The CDR3 contains 14 residues. In germline, CDR1 is KGHSH, CDR2 LQKENI. The V gene end was trimmed by 2 bases and the J gene end by 2 bases; junction bases not matched to a gene: 2. The CDR3 protein is CASSPNGGQETQYF. CDR3 in DNA: TGTGCCAGCTCACCAAACGGGGGGCAAGAGACCCAGTACTTC.

The chain carries TRBV6-1 and TRBJ2-3; D might be TRBD1 (6 bases). Looked up from germline, CDR1 is MNHNS and CDR2 is SASEGT. V lost 2 bases to trimming and J lost 0 bases, with 18 bases between them. This CDR3 is built from 18 residues. The CDR3 sequence is CASSETLGQTTSTDTQYF. The CDR3 nucleotides are TGTGCCAGCAGTGAAACCCTAGGACAGACTACTAGCACAGATACGCAGTATTTT.

The chain employs TRBV5-3 and TRBJ2-1, with D perhaps given as TRBD1 or TRBD2 (6 bases each). TRBV5-3 is an ORF, with its function uncertain. Trimming shortened V by 2 bases and J by 12 bases, and 18 bases separated the two germline ends. The CDR3 consists of 14 residues. The chain's CDR3 is CARSFVEGGLGQFF. The CDR3 DNA reads TGTGCCAGAAGCTTCGTAGAGGGGGGCCTTGGGCAGTTCTTC.

V and J are TRBV15 and TRBJ2-5; a weak D match, TRBD2 (6 bases). The germline V and J ends were trimmed by 5 bases and 2 bases, with 9 bases remaining between them. This CDR3 comprises 13 residues. CDR1 is LNHNV and CDR2 is YYDKDF in the germline V gene (reference sequence). The CDR3 protein is CATSPGTQETQYF. The CDR3 DNA sequence: TGTGCCACCAGCCCAGGGACTCAAGAGACCCAGTACTTC.

As concerns this clone: This CDR3 is also generated by other DNA sequences in the sample. J is TRBJ2-1 and V is TRBV7-2; TRBD2 agrees at 10 bases. Germline CDR1 SGHTA, CDR2 FQGNSA. This CDR3 is 15 amino acids long. Germline trimming cut 5 bases from V and 1 base from J; bases unmatched to any gene: 2. The CDR3 DNA is TGTGCCAGCAGCCCTAGCGGGAGTTCCTACAATGAGCAGTTCTTC. Protein: CASSPSGSSYNEQFF.

The chain recombines TRBV6-1 with TRBJ1-2; perhaps TRBD1 as D (5 bases). This CDR3 comprises 15 residues. Germline V gene lookup returns CDR1 MNHNS and CDR2 SASEGT. Trimming stripped 6 bases from V and 4 bases from J, with 18 bases between. CDR3 residues: CASSTIRGEVYGYTF. The CDR3 DNA sequence: TGTGCCAGCAGCACTATCCGGGGGGAGGTCTATGGCTACACCTTC.

CDR3 nucleotide sequence: TGTGCCAGCAGTTATTACAGGGGTGGCACTGAAGCTTTCTTT. Translation: CASSYYRGGTEAFF. V and J are TRBV6-5 and TRBJ1-1; 7 bases align to TRBD1. Losses at the gene ends were 3 bases for V and 4 bases for J; bases not matched to a gene: 5. Per the germline V gene, CDR1 is MNHEY and CDR2 is SVGAGI. The CDR3 sequence is 14 residues long.

The genes are TRBV7-2 and TRBJ2-1; D uncertain. This CDR3 has 12 residues. Germline V gene data show CDR1 as SGHTA and CDR2 as FQGNSA. The CDR3 loop is CSWDNSYNEQFF. CDR3 DNA: TGTTCCTGGGATAACTCCTACAATGAGCAGTTCTTC.